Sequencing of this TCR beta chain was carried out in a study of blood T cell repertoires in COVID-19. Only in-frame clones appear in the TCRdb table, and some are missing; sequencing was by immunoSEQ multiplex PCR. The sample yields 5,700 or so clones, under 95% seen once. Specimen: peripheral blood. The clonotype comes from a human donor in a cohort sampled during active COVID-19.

The CDR3 DNA reads TGTGCCAGCAGCTTAGCCTTGGGACAGTCCTCTGGGGCCAACGTCCTGACTTTC. This gives the protein CASSLALGQSSGANVLTF. The V gene is TRBV7-2, the J gene TRBJ2-6; 7 bases agree with TRBD1. This CDR3 has 18 residues. Germline V lookup: CDR1 SGHTA, CDR2 FQGNSA. V shed 0 bases, J shed 0 bases, and the junction held 5 bases outside the gene matches. Using reference TRBV7-2 and TRBJ2-6 for the parts outside the CDR3, the full variable domain is GAGVSQSPSNKVTEKGKDVELRCDPISGHTALYWYRQSLGQGLEFLIYFQGNSAPDKSGLPSDRFSAERTGGSVSTLTIQRTQQEDSAVYLCASSLALGQSSGANVLTFGAGSRLTVL.